This is a list of T cell receptor beta chains from one sample in a study of Ad26.COV2.S vaccination and SARS-CoV-2 variants. Generated by immunoSEQ multiplex PCR, the TCRdb table keeps only in-frame clones and is missing some. The table lists over 450,000 clones, roughly nine tenths of them singletons. The sample in question was peripheral blood, obtained in a trial of Ad26.COV2.S vaccine versus placebo. Source of these receptors: a person aged 18-60 years who received the Ad26.COV2.S COVID-19 vaccine or a placebo. The CDR3 runs from the conserved cysteine through the conserved F or W. A D gene is named only where the DNA matches it firmly. Expanded clones are given a class, and other clones once, few, many or no size at all.

d_call,j_call,v_call,clone_size,cdr3_aa,cdr3_nt
-,TRBJ2-5,TRBV19,-,CASRWSGAETQYF,TGTGCCAGTAGGTGGTCGGGGGCTGAGACCCAGTACTTC
TRBD2,TRBJ2-7,TRBV5-4,-,CASSLAGKSSYEQYF,TGTGCCAGCAGCTTAGCGGGGAAGAGCTCCTACGAGCAGTACTTC
TRBD1,TRBJ2-2,TRBV24-1,-,CATSDPGQGDTGELFF,TGTGCCACCAGTGATCCTGGACAGGGCGACACCGGGGAGCTGTTTTTT
TRBD2,TRBJ2-1,TRBV2,-,CASRTRGSASGSRDEQFF,TGTGCCAGCAGGACCCGTGGATCGGCTAGCGGGAGTCGGGATGAGCAGTTCTTC
-,TRBJ1-3,TRBV5-1,few,CASSFGQVMNTIYF,TGCGCCAGCAGCTTCGGCCAGGTTATGAACACCATATATTTT
-,TRBJ1-4,TRBV5-1,-,CASSLVPLRVEKLFF,TGCGCCAGCAGCTTGGTGCCCCTAAGGGTGGAGAAACTGTTTTTT
-,TRBJ1-1,TRBV15,-,CATSRDRQNTEAFF,TGTGCCACCAGCAGAGATCGTCAGAACACTGAAGCTTTCTTT
-,TRBJ2-1,TRBV5-4,once,CASSLPGVGYEQFF,TGTGCCAGCAGCTTACCGGGAGTGGGCTATGAGCAGTTCTTC
-,TRBJ1-4,TRBV28,-,CASSLFNSAEKLFF,TGTGCCAGCAGTCTCTTTAATTCGGCGGAAAAACTGTTTTTT
TRBD2,TRBJ2-3,TRBV11-2,-,CASSPATSGRRDTQYF,TGTGCCAGCAGTCCAGCGACTAGCGGGAGAAGAGATACGCAGTATTTT
TRBD1,TRBJ1-5,TRBV19,-,CASSTTGGSQPQHF,TGTGCCAGTAGTACGACAGGGGGAAGTCAGCCCCAGCATTTT
-,TRBJ1-2,TRBV4-2,-,CASSPLQNQGVPYGYTF,TGTGCCAGCAGCCCTCTCCAAAACCAAGGTGTGCCCTATGGCTACACCTTC
-,TRBJ1-6,TRBV19,-,CASTMGGTFNSPLHF,TGTGCCAGTACCATGGGTGGGACATTTAATTCACCCCTCCACTTT
TRBD1,TRBJ2-1,TRBV6-5,-,CASRGQGPDEQFF,TGTGCCAGCAGGGGACAGGGGCCGGATGAGCAGTTCTTC
-,TRBJ2-5,TRBV14,-,CASSQDGLQSGETQYF,TGTGCCAGCAGCCAAGACGGACTACAGTCAGGAGAGACCCAGTACTTC
-,TRBJ1-5,TRBV11-2,-,CASSYGIAQPQHF,TGTGCCAGCAGCTACGGGATCGCGCAGCCCCAACATTTT
-,TRBJ2-1,TRBV20-1,-,CSARGDSEQFF,TGCAGTGCTAGGGGCGACAGCGAGCAGTTCTTC
-,TRBJ1-2,TRBV30,-,CAWSPDRWGYGYTF,TGTGCCTGGAGCCCCGACAGGTGGGGCTATGGCTACACCTTC
TRBD2,TRBJ2-1,TRBV28,-,CASSLPRSGLHNEQFF,TGTGCCAGCAGTTTACCCCGTAGCGGGCTACACAATGAGCAGTTCTTC
TRBD1,TRBJ1-3,TRBV19,few,CASSQPGQLNTIYF,TGTGCCAGTAGTCAGCCGGGACAGCTAAACACCATATATTTT
TRBD1,TRBJ1-5,TRBV4-1,-,CASSQPGQGGQPQHF,TGCGCCAGCAGCCAACCCGGACAGGGCGGTCAGCCCCAGCATTTT
-,TRBJ1-5,TRBV4-2,few,CASSQDIQGQQPQHF,TGTGCCAGCAGCCAAGATATACAGGGTCAGCAGCCCCAGCATTTT
TRBD1,TRBJ1-6,TRBV2,-,CASSDEGDRARTIYNSPLHF,TGTGCCAGCAGTGATGAGGGGGACAGGGCTAGGACTATCTATAATTCACCCCTCCACTTT
-,TRBJ2-6,TRBV5-4,-,CASSLPQGRKGANVLTF,TGTGCCAGCAGCTTACCCCAGGGGCGTAAGGGGGCCAACGTCCTGACTTTC
-,TRBJ1-5,TRBV2,-,CASSTHGNQPQHF,TGTGCCAGCAGTACACACGGAAATCAGCCCCAGCATTTT
-,TRBJ2-3,TRBV28,-,CASSPVSVTSTDTQYF,TGTGCCAGCAGTCCTGTTAGCGTAACTAGCACAGATACGCAGTATTTT
-,TRBJ1-2,TRBV3-1/TRBV3-2,-,CASSQLASPGSYGYTF,TGTGCCAGCAGCCAACTAGCCTCCCCGGGCTCCTATGGCTACACCTTC
-,TRBJ1-3,TRBV6-1,-,CASSEGTGGNTIYF,TGTGCCAGCAGTGAAGGCACGGGCGGAAACACCATATATTTT
TRBD2,TRBJ2-3,TRBV4-1,-,CASSQDLGRLADTDTQYF,TGCGCCAGCAGCCAAGATCTCGGGCGACTAGCGGACACAGATACGCAGTATTTT
-,TRBJ1-1,TRBV7-3,-,CASSLSGDTEAFF,TGTGCCAGCAGCTTAAGCGGCGACACTGAAGCTTTCTTT
-,TRBJ1-6,TRBV25-1,-,CASTQGRGSPLHF,TGTGCCAGCACCCAGGGAAGAGGCTCACCCCTCCACTTT
TRBD1,TRBJ2-7,TRBV5-4,-,CASSLGGQGAQGRYF,TGTGCCAGCAGCTTGGGGGGACAGGGGGCGCAGGGAAGGTACTTC
-,TRBJ2-6,TRBV28,-,CASSPHTSGANVLTF,TGTGCCAGCAGTCCACACACCTCTGGGGCCAACGTCCTGACTTTC
-,TRBJ2-3,TRBV7-3,-,CASSTGGPTDTQYF,TGTGCCAGCAGCACCGGGGGGCCGACAGATACGCAGTATTTT
TRBD2,TRBJ2-2,TRBV10-3,-,CATGGKGLAGPGELFF,TGTGCCACGGGGGGAAAGGGACTAGCGGGACCCGGGGAGCTGTTTTTT
TRBD2,TRBJ2-2,TRBV4-1,-,CASSQALAGVSVGELFF,TGCGCCAGCAGCCAAGCATTAGCGGGAGTTTCCGTCGGGGAGCTGTTTTTT
-,TRBJ2-1,TRBV11-1,-,CASSFGNNEQFF,TGTGCCAGCAGCTTCGGAAACAATGAGCAGTTCTTC
-,TRBJ2-2,TRBV10-1,-,CATTPGAGGELFF,TGCGCCACCACACCGGGAGCTGGCGGGGAGCTGTTTTTT
-,TRBJ1-1,TRBV11-2,-,CASSLPGYTEAFF,TGTGCCAGCAGCTTGCCGGGTTACACTGAAGCTTTCTTT
-,TRBJ2-4,TRBV19,-,CASSISSRGTRFIGNIQYF,TGTGCCAGTAGTATTAGTTCAAGAGGGACACGGTTTATTGGAAACATTCAGTACTTC
-,TRBJ2-1,TRBV11-3,-,CASSLDRNGKQFF,TGTGCCAGCAGCTTAGATCGCAACGGAAAGCAGTTCTTC
-,TRBJ2-1,TRBV5-1,-,CASSLVMEGWHNEQFF,TGCGCCAGCAGCTTGGTTATGGAGGGTTGGCACAATGAGCAGTTCTTC
-,TRBJ2-3,TRBV7-2,-,CASSLLSYLGTDTQYF,TGTGCCAGCAGCTTATTATCGTATTTGGGCACAGATACGCAGTATTTT
TRBD1,TRBJ1-2,TRBV2,few,CASSEAGGSGYTF,TGTGCCAGCAGTGAAGCAGGGGGCAGTGGCTACACCTTC
TRBD2,TRBJ2-7,TRBV12-3/TRBV12-4,-,CASSFNPGGEQYF,TGTGCCAGCAGTTTTAATCCGGGGGGCGAGCAGTACTTC
TRBD2,TRBJ2-2,TRBV11-2,-,CASSPTSARTGELFF,TGTGCCAGCAGTCCAACTAGCGCAAGGACCGGGGAGCTGTTTTTT
-,TRBJ2-1,TRBV5-3,-,CARSRNTDNEQFF,TGTGCCAGAAGCAGGAACACGGACAATGAGCAGTTCTTC
-,TRBJ2-7,TRBV4-2,-,CASSQDGGDEQYF,TGTGCCAGCAGCCAAGATGGAGGTGACGAGCAGTACTTC
TRBD1,TRBJ2-2,TRBV5-1,-,CASRQGLDTGELFF,TGCGCCAGTAGACAGGGGTTGGACACCGGGGAGCTGTTTTTT
-,TRBJ1-2,TRBV2,-,CASSGSNYGYTF,TGTGCCAGCAGTGGTTCGAACTATGGCTACACCTTC
-,TRBJ2-7,TRBV30,-,CAWGKTKGGEQYF,TGTGCCTGGGGAAAGACTAAGGGGGGCGAGCAGTACTTC
-,TRBJ2-7,TRBV3-1/TRBV3-2,-,CASSQGQAYEQYF,TGTGCCAGCAGCCAAGGCCAGGCCTACGAGCAGTACTTC
TRBD1,TRBJ1-6,TRBV6-5,-,CASSLRQGVRSPLHF,TGTGCCAGCAGTCTAAGACAGGGGGTGAGATCACCCCTCCACTTT
-,TRBJ1-4,TRBV7-2,-,CASSLGPPPEKLFF,TGTGCCAGCAGCTTGGGTCCCCCTCCTGAAAAACTGTTTTTT
-,TRBJ2-4,TRBV7-9,-,CASSQPGYPGNIQYF,TGTGCCAGCAGCCAGCCGGGCTACCCAGGGAACATTCAGTACTTC
-,TRBJ2-2,TRBV7-2,once,CASSLVYGRNTGELFF,TGTGCCAGCAGCTTAGTATATGGACGGAACACCGGGGAGCTGTTTTTT
-,TRBJ2-1,TRBV3-1/TRBV3-2,-,CASSRGSSYNEQFF,TGTGCCAGCAGCCGGGGGAGCTCCTACAATGAGCAGTTCTTC
-,TRBJ2-5,TRBV9,-,CASSVGGVWRGRRETQYF,TGTGCCAGCAGCGTAGGGGGGGTCTGGAGAGGTCGGCGAGAGACCCAGTACTTC
TRBD1,TRBJ1-6,TRBV5-1,-,CASSPHPDREGSPLHF,TGCGCCAGCAGCCCCCACCCCGACAGGGAGGGATCACCCCTCCACTTT